The next 24 T cell receptor beta chains were all read from a single sample in a study of PD-L1 blockade in urothelial cancer. Sequencing used immunoSEQ multiplex PCR; TCRdb keeps in-frame clones, though not all of them. The profile shows tens of thousands of clones, about 80% of them singletons. Sequences were derived from PBMCs, sampled around atezolizumab (anti-PD-L1) treatment. These receptors were obtained from a man in his 70s with urothelial cancer.

The chain couples TRBV10-1 to TRBJ2-1; a weak D match, TRBD2 (6 bases). Between the trimmed V and J ends, which lost 3 bases and 0 bases, there was a span of 12 bases. The germline CDR1 and CDR2 sequences are WNHNN and SYGVQD (reference sequence). The CDR3 contains 16 residues. The CDR3 region has the DNA TGCGCCAGCAGTGACGGCGGGAACCGCTCCTACAATGAGCAGTTCTTC. Its protein product is CASSDGGNRSYNEQFF.

This chain uses TRBV28 with TRBJ1-5, with unresolved D. The CDR3 runs 13 residues. Trimming removed 6 bases from V and 6 bases from J, with 12 bases in between. CDR1 MDHEN and CDR2 SYDVKM come from the germline V gene. The CDR3 DNA is TGTGCCAGCAGACCAAAGACACTTCAGCCCCAGCATTTT. Its translation is CASRPKTLQPQHF.

V usage is TRBV2 and J usage is TRBJ2-2; 10 nucleotides line up with TRBD2. V was clipped by 3 bases and J by 5 bases; unmatched bases: 9. CDR1 and CDR2 (germline): SNHLY, FYNNEI. This CDR3 comprises 17 residues. The CDR3 nucleotides read TGTGCCAGCAGTGAGCCTCTAGCGGGAGCGAGGACCGGGGAGCTGTTTTTT. Its translation is CASSEPLAGARTGELFF.

A few counts support this clone. The J gene is TRBJ2-5, the V gene TRBV28; 7 bases fit TRBD1. Germline CDR1 is MDHEN and CDR2 is SYDVKM. The CDR3 length is 14 residues. V was clipped by 1 base and J by 6 bases; unmatched bases: 5. The CDR3 loop is CASSLYRGGKTQYF. The CDR3 nucleotides are TGTGCCAGCAGTTTATACAGGGGCGGAAAGACCCAGTACTTC.

The chain carries TRBV27 and TRBJ2-4; 8 bases fit TRBD2. Germline V CDR1 and CDR2: MNHEY, SMNVEV (reference sequence). The CDR3 is made up of 11 amino acids. V was clipped by 5 bases and J by 12 bases; unmatched bases: 3. The chain's CDR3 is CASSASGPQYF. The CDR3, as DNA: TGTGCCAGCAGTGCTAGCGGGCCTCAGTACTTC.

V gene TRBV28 combines with J gene TRBJ2-1, with a weak D call TRBD2 (5 bases). CDR1 is MDHEN and CDR2 is SYDVKM in the germline V gene. Trimming left V 5 bases short and J 4 bases short, with 21 bases between. The CDR3 is 17 residues long. CDR3 loop: CASSPRGERVKYNEQFF. In DNA, the CDR3 is TGTGCCAGCAGTCCCCGTGGGGAGAGGGTGAAATACAATGAGCAGTTCTTC.

As for this clone: Other DNA variants within this sample encode the same CDR3. V is TRBV4-1 and J is TRBJ1-5; 9 bases map to TRBD1. Germline V lookup: CDR1 MGHRA, CDR2 YSYEKL. The trim removed 3 bases at V and 4 bases at J, leaving 13 bases unmatched. This CDR3 is built from 18 residues. The CDR3 DNA sequence: TGCGCCAGCAGCCAGGGGACAGGGCGATTTTTTGGTAATCAGCCCCAGCATTTT. Translating gives CASSQGTGRFFGNQPQHF.

This chain uses TRBV6-1 with TRBJ2-5; TRBD1 is a possible D gene (6 bases). The CDR3 is 12 amino acids. Germline V lookup: CDR1 MNHNS, CDR2 SASEGT. Trimming pared 7 bases from V and 10 bases from J, leaving 16 bases between. CDR3 protein: CASTSTGGDQYF. In nucleotides, the CDR3 is TGTGCCAGCACCTCGACAGGCGGCGACCAGTACTTC.

The chain has TRBV11-2 and TRBJ2-7, with 7 bases lining up with TRBD2. The CDR3 runs to 16 residues. Germline-derived CDR1 and CDR2 are SGHAT and FQNNGV. Germline trimming cut 1 base from V and 5 bases from J; bases unmatched to any gene: 11. Here the CDR3 DNA reads TGTGCCAGCAGCTTAGGCCCCGCGGGCGGGAGTAACGAGCAGTACTTC. It codes for CASSLGPAGGSNEQYF.

The V call is TRBV5-6, the J call TRBJ1-2; TRBD1 matches 8 bases. The CDR3 length is 14 residues. Germline values: CDR1 SGHDT, CDR2 YYEEEE. J was trimmed by 4 bases and V by 1 base; bases with no gene match: 3. This CDR3 reads CASSLTGGTYGYTF. The CDR3 DNA is TGTGCCAGCAGCTTGACAGGGGGGACCTATGGCTACACCTTC.

V is TRBV19 and J is TRBJ2-2; 7 nucleotides align to TRBD1. CDR1 is LNHDA, CDR2 SQIVND, per germline (reference sequence). Losses at the gene ends were 11 bases for V and 1 base for J; bases not matched to a gene: 4. The CDR3 loop spans 13 amino acids. The CDR3 region has the DNA TGTGCCGGAAGACAGGGGAACACCGGGGAGCTGTTTTTT. Translating gives CAGRQGNTGELFF.

The chain uses TRBV5-6 and TRBJ2-5; D may be TRBD1 (6 bases). Deletions cut 5 bases from V and 1 base from J, with 12 bases between. CDR1 and CDR2 from the germline V gene are SGHDT and YYEEEE. The CDR3 is 14 residues long. The CDR3 spells CASRVRTAQETQYF. CDR3 in DNA: TGTGCCAGCAGGGTTAGGACAGCCCAAGAGACCCAGTACTTC.

The chain links TRBV7-2 to TRBJ2-3; TRBD1 aligns across 10 bases. The J segment lost 4 bases and the V segment lost 2 bases, leaving 9 bases of the junction unmatched. CDR1 and CDR2 (germline): SGHTA, FQGNSA. The CDR3 spans 17 residues. The CDR3 bases are TGTGCCAGCAGCTTAAGTTACGAGACAGGGGGCGCAGATACGCAGTATTTT. Translation gives CASSLSYETGGADTQYF. The full variable domain, completed using reference TRBV7-2 and TRBJ2-3, is GAGVSQSPSNKVTEKGKDVELRCDPISGHTALYWYRQSLGQGLEFLIYFQGNSAPDKSGLPSDRFSAERTGGSVSTLTIQRTQQEDSAVYLCASSLSYETGGADTQYFGPGTRLTVL.

Only a few counts were recorded for this clone. For the CDR3, the DNA is TGTGCCAGCAGGCGGACAGGGGGCGAAGATGGCTACACCTTC. Translating it yields CASRRTGGEDGYTF. The chain recombines TRBV6-6 with TRBJ1-2, with TRBD1 matching 11 bases. With V trimmed by 6 bases and J by 6 bases, 6 bases remained unmatched. CDR1 is MNHNY and CDR2 is SVGAGI in the germline V gene (reference sequence). CDR3 length equals 14 residues.

The J gene is TRBJ1-1, the V gene TRBV7-8, with 7 bases fitting TRBD1. The CDR3 is made up of 14 amino acids. Germline CDR1 is SGHVS and CDR2 is FQNEAQ. The V and J ends lost 6 bases and 1 base, in that order; junction bases with no gene match: 5. CDR3 loop: CASSSNRGNTEAFF. The CDR3 DNA follows: TGTGCCAGCAGTTCTAACAGGGGGAACACTGAAGCTTTCTTT.

The chain links TRBV7-2 to TRBJ1-4; unclear D gene. The CDR3 is 15 amino acids. Trimming pared 5 bases from V and 11 bases from J, leaving 21 bases between. Germline CDR1 and CDR2: SGHTA and FQGNSA. CDR3 DNA sequence: TGTGCCAGCAGCCCAGTGGGAGGGAAGGGTTCGAAACTGTTTTTT. Amino acid sequence: CASSPVGGKGSKLFF.

The rearrangement uses TRBV27 and TRBJ1-1, with 8 bases aligning to TRBD1. The germline V gene has CDR1 MNHEY and CDR2 SMNVEV (reference sequence). The CDR3 extends over 14 amino acids. Trimming at V came to 2 bases and at J to 3 bases, leaving 2 bases not matched to a gene. The CDR3 DNA reads as TGTGCCAGCAGTTTACAGGGGGCGTACACTGAAGCTTTCTTT. Translation: CASSLQGAYTEAFF.

The gene calls are TRBV7-9 and TRBJ1-1, with D unresolved. Germline V lookup: CDR1 SEHNR, CDR2 FQNEAQ (reference sequence). The CDR3 covers 13 residues. Trimming removed 2 bases from V and 8 bases from J, with 12 bases in between. CDR3 nucleotides: TGTGCCAGCAGCTTACTGGGCCAACCAGAAGCTTTCTTT. Translation gives CASSLLGQPEAFF. Filled out from reference TRBV7-9 and TRBJ1-1, the complete variable domain reads DTGVSQNPRHKITKRGQNVTFRCDPISEHNRLYWYRQTLGQGPEFLTYFQNEAQLEKSRLLSDRFSAERPKGSFSTLEIQRTEQGDSAMYLCASSLLGQPEAFFGQGTRLTVV.

The chain joins TRBV7-2 to TRBJ2-3; 7 nucleotides align to TRBD2. Germline CDR1 reads SGHTA; CDR2 reads FQGNSA. This CDR3 is 16 amino acids long. V lost 5 bases, J lost 0 bases, and 8 bases stayed unmatched. CDR3 coding DNA: TGTGCCAGCAGCCCAAATAGCGGGTTTAGCACAGATACGCAGTATTTT. The encoded protein is CASSPNSGFSTDTQYF.

The rearrangement links TRBV5-1 to TRBJ2-7; 8 positions agree with TRBD1. The ends lost 4 bases at V and 2 bases at J; junction bases unmatched: 14. The CDR3 has 17 amino acids. Germline loops: CDR1 SGHRS, CDR2 YFSETQ. The CDR3 region is CASSTPGQVGSAYEQYF. The CDR3, as DNA: TGCGCCAGCAGCACCCCGGGACAGGTCGGTAGTGCCTACGAGCAGTACTTC.

V is TRBV6-6 and J is TRBJ2-7; weak D call: TRBD2 (6 bases). The length of the CDR3 is 13 residues. Looked up from germline, CDR1 is MNHNY and CDR2 is SVGAGI (reference sequence). The ends were cut back, 6 bases at V and 6 bases at J, with 15 bases in the middle. The CDR3 DNA sequence: TGTGCCAGCAGCCCCACCGGGGGTGGCGAGCAGTACTTC. This gives the protein CASSPTGGGEQYF.

This clone showed up just once. The chain links TRBV2 to TRBJ1-1; D not certain. CDR3 length: 14 amino acids. Germline assignment: CDR1 SNHLY and CDR2 FYNNEI. V gave up 6 bases and J gave up 4 bases, with 15 bases separating them. The CDR3 loop is CASRVVAEGTEAFF. CDR3 DNA: TGTGCCAGCAGGGTGGTGGCCGAGGGCACTGAAGCTTTCTTT.

The chain has TRBV14 and TRBJ2-7, with a tentative D call TRBD2 (5 bases). The CDR3 totals 16 residues. Germline V gene sequence: CDR1 SGHDN, CDR2 FVKESK. Trimming took 1 base from V and 2 from J, leaving 15 bases between them. The CDR3 loop reads CASSQGGAAFPYEQYF. Here the CDR3 DNA reads TGTGCCAGCAGCCAAGGGGGAGCGGCTTTTCCCTACGAGCAGTACTTC.

The chain links TRBV5-6 to TRBJ2-7; 7 bases are a match to TRBD1. Germline trimming cut 3 bases from V and 3 bases from J; bases unmatched to any gene: 6. The CDR3 length is 14 residues. Germline V gene data show CDR1 as SGHDT and CDR2 as YYEEEE. CDR3 in DNA: TGTGCCAGCAGCTCGAGGACAGGAGTCTACGAGCAGTACTTC. It specifies CASSSRTGVYEQYF. Filled out from reference TRBV5-6 and TRBJ2-7, the complete variable domain reads DAGVTQSPTHLIKTRGQQVTLRCSPKSGHDTVSWYQQALGQGPQFIFQYYEEEERQRGNFPDRFSGHQFPNYSSELNVNALLLGDSALYLCASSSRTGVYEQYFGPGTRLTVT.